This TCR beta chain was obtained from a study of T cells after yellow fever vaccination. Study in general: Fractions low in cell number were prepared with SMART-Seq v4 Ultra Low Input. Study findings and constraints: After the booster, approximately 95% of CD4 and approximately 87% of CD8 primary-response clones were re-detected. Repertoires obtained by FACS sorting could include abundant clonotypes that entered as contaminants from the bulk population. Some clonotypes were seen in both the CD4 and the CD8 compartments. These made up a small share and likely arose from convergent recombination.

V dropped 4 bases and J dropped 1 base, with 9 bases sitting between them. This CDR3 region has 14 residues. In germline, CDR1 is LGHNA, CDR2 YNFKEQ. This clonotype came up a few times. What it recognizes is unknown. Via MiXCR, TCRdb re-called the 5' RACE reads, giving one row per CDR3 protein. The sample has roughly 500,000 distinct CDR3 sequences; approximately 21% are singletons. The sequencing here drew on PBMCs, taken 15 days after the yellow fever booster vaccination. The chain carries TRBV4-2 and TRBJ2-3; D is undetermined. The source is a man aged 30 to 45 who received the YFV17D yellow fever vaccine. The CDR3 nucleotides are TGTGCCAGCAGCCCCGATACACGCACAGATACGCAGTATTTT. It specifies CASSPDTRTDTQYF.